Sequencing of this TCR beta chain was carried out in a study of shared clonotypes between healthy human individuals. Profiling relied on immunoSEQ multiplex PCR, and the TCRdb table lists in-frame clones only, not all of them. The sample records approximately 2.4 million clones, 95% being singletons. Study-level findings and limits: Non-shared clonotypes had lower generation probabilities than clonotypes shared by all four sorted-subset donors.

The CDR3 runs to 14 residues. Trimming cost V 7 bases and J 3 bases, with 16 bases left between them. The germline CDR1 and CDR2 sequences are MDHEN and SYDVKM. About this clone itself: Its matching antigen is unknown.

The sequence was collected from a young man in good health. The J gene is TRBJ2-7, the V gene TRBV28; possibly TRBD1 for D (6 bases). The sequencing input was naive CD4+ T cells sorted from blood. Subset in this sample: CD45RA+ positively selected. CDR3 DNA sequence: TGTGCCAGCACTCCGGGACAAATAGTCTACGAGCAGTACTTC. It specifies CASTPGQIVYEQYF.